This entry describes one TCR beta chain. Its antigen is not yet known. Base-call qualities are not available, and no considerably larger clone is one nucleotide away. V loses 6 bases, J loses 0 bases, and the germline ends lie 9 bases apart. CDR1 and CDR2 are read off the germline V gene as SNHLY and FYNNEI. The CDR3 starts with the cysteine, ends with the phenylalanine, and has 13 residues. This entry keeps only the CDR3 DNA: 39 bases, framed from base 1. This specimen's treatment or condition label, interpreted: roughly 20 received Ad26.COV2.S at low or high dose, single or two shots; about 5 received placebo; per-sample allocation not given. For vaccine and placebo recipients, repertoires were sequenced using samples collected on day 63 after the first injection. Between 29 July and 7 August 2020, Cohort 1b enrolled about 27 adults aged 18-55 years at one site in Boston, USA. Ad26.COV2.S consisted of a replication-incompetent adenovirus type 26 vector by which a prefusion-stabilized SARS-CoV-2 spike protein from the original Wuhan strain was expressed.

The data were obtained in a study of Ad26.COV2.S vaccination and SARS-CoV-2 variants (dated by TCRdb to the early 2020s). Some background on the complete study: Vaccine-arm donors came from COV1001, a multicentre, randomized, double-blind, placebo-controlled phase I-IIa trial of Ad26.COV2.S in healthy adults. Ad26.COV2.S was administered intramuscularly at a dose of 5x10^10 or 1x10^11 viral particles, either as one shot or as two shots given 56 days apart. TCRbeta repertoire sequencing served as the tool for gauging how specific and how broad the SARS-CoV-2-reactive T cell receptors were following Ad26.COV2.S vaccination. The TCR-sequenced set comprised about 30 samples: approximately 20 Ad26.COV2.S vaccine recipients, 5 placebo recipients and 8 SARS-CoV-2 convalescent individuals. Trial participants were randomized into five groups of five, in which low-dose or high-dose Ad26.COV2.S was given once or twice, or placebo was given on both occasions. Blinding of investigators to trial group allocation was maintained during experiments and outcome assessment. Here is what the overall study found, with its caveats: The study was not powered for comparison of responses between vaccine doses or regimens. The authors noted that total T cell responses may have been underestimated by the TCR breadth and depth analyses. Ad26.COV2.S recipients had higher spike-specific TCR breadth than placebo recipients (P = 0.0014). Substantial breadth of spike-specific CD8+ and CD4+ T cell responses was reported after vaccination. Comparable non-spike TCR breadth was observed between vaccine and placebo recipients, consistent with only spike being contained in the vaccine.

The immunoSEQ Assay was the method used to sequence TCRbeta CDR3 regions. After extraction, genomic DNA underwent amplification by bias-controlled multiplex PCR, followed by high-throughput sequencing. The paper's data handling went like this. To quantify the absolute abundance of every unique TCRbeta CDR3 region, sequences were collapsed and filtered. Usable DNA was measured by amplifying reference genes present in all nucleated cells, and TCRbeta template counts were normalized to that usable DNA to estimate T cell fraction. Repertoire TCRs were annotated as SARS-CoV-2-specific when V gene, CDR3 amino acid sequence and J gene were exactly matched to a known reactive TCR set. The reference SARS-CoV-2 TCR set came from MIRA and was filtered for enrichment in COVID-19-positive ImmuneCODE repertoires, removing public or cross-reactive TCRs. Drawing on the MIRA antigens, annotated TCRs were analysed further at the level of specific ORF or position within ORF. Breadth was defined as the number of annotated unique rearrangements divided by the total number of unique productive rearrangements, and depth was defined as the summed frequency of the annotated unique rearrangements. Group comparisons of TCR breadth used two-sided Wilcoxon rank-sum tests. TCRdb re-hosts the immuneACCESS table, in-frame sequences only. Its copies lack some clones; in the studies checked, an unresolved V gene accounts for under half of them, and the cause for the rest is not known. V, J and clone size reflect that table, while D and trimming were determined from the DNA. The sample contains over 400,000 clones, 92% of them found a single time. The ten largest clones capture 1.5% to 2% of the sample.

This material consisted of peripheral blood, taken in a trial of Ad26.COV2.S vaccine versus placebo. The sequence came from a person aged 18 to 65 who received the Ad26.COV2.S COVID-19 vaccine or a placebo. The chain links TRBV2 with TRBJ2-7, with the D gene not clear enough to name. The CDR3 corresponds to CASRDPSSYEQYF. The DNA sequence is given as TGTGCCAGCAGGGACCCCAGCTCCTACGAGCAGTACTTC.